This passage covers 16 T cell receptor beta chains from one sample sequenced in a study of T cell repertoires in cytomegalovirus infection. TCRdb re-called the reads through MiXCR, storing one row per CDR3 protein. The sample holds some 100,000 distinct CDR3 sequences; under 25% are singletons and the top ten take about two fifths. The sample was CD8+ T cells from PBMCs. The receptors here all came from a human donor in good health (CMV status not recorded). Some clones in this sample may be carry-over from other donors' samples.

This clonotype was observed many times. V and J are TRBV4-1 and TRBJ2-7; TRBD1 might be the D (6 bases). Per the germline V gene, CDR1 is MGHRA and CDR2 is YSYEKL. Trimming stripped 4 bases from V and 2 bases from J, with 15 bases between. This CDR3 is built from 15 residues. CDR3 in DNA: TGCGCCAGCAGCCTCCAAGGGGACAAGGCCTACGAGCAGTACTTC. Its translation is CASSLQGDKAYEQYF.

The rearrangement links TRBV29-1 to TRBJ2-1; a weak D match, TRBD2 (6 bases). The CDR3 spans 12 residues. Germline lookup yields CDR1 SQVTM and CDR2 ANQGSEA. The V end was cut by 6 bases, the J end by 7 bases, with 13 bases between. The CDR3 coding sequence is TGCAGCGTACCCCTGGGGGGTAATGAGCAGTTCTTC. Its protein product is CSVPLGGNEQFF.

The chain links TRBV27 to TRBJ1-1; weak D call: TRBD1 (5 bases). Germline V gives CDR1 MNHEY, CDR2 SMNVEV (reference sequence). With 2 bases removed from V and 5 bases from J, the gap between germline ends came to 12 bases. This CDR3 has 14 residues. CDR3: CASSLGTAQTEAFF. CDR3 nucleotide sequence: TGTGCCAGCAGTTTAGGGACGGCTCAGACTGAAGCTTTCTTT.

In this sample, this clonotype turned up many times. This sequence joins TRBV7-8 and TRBJ2-3; D is perhaps TRBD1 or TRBD2 (5 bases each). This CDR3 has 15 amino acids. V lost 3 bases and J lost 1, with 11 bases in between. The germline V gene has CDR1 SGHVS and CDR2 FQNEAQ. CDR3: CASSFGVGGTDTQYF. The CDR3 DNA reads as TGTGCCAGCAGCTTTGGGGTGGGGGGCACAGATACGCAGTATTTT.

This clonotype was recorded at least ten times. The rearrangement uses TRBV7-9 and TRBJ2-3; D gene ambiguous. V was cut by 6 bases and J by 1 base, with 5 bases left in between. Germline CDR1 and CDR2: SEHNR and FQNEAQ (reference sequence). This CDR3 contains 12 residues. The CDR3 protein is CASRLGTDTQYF. CDR3 nucleotide sequence: TGTGCCAGCAGACTTGGCACAGATACGCAGTATTTT.

This chain joins TRBV30 and TRBJ1-1, with D perhaps matching TRBD1 (6 bases). Between the trimmed V and J ends, which lost 2 bases and 1 base, there was a span of 14 bases. The CDR3 has 15 amino acids. CDR1 GTSNPN and CDR2 SVGIG come from the germline V gene (reference sequence). The chain's CDR3 is CAWSLADSRNTEAFF. For the CDR3, the DNA is TGTGCCTGGAGTCTAGCGGACAGCCGGAACACTGAAGCTTTCTTT.

In this sample, this clonotype turned up a few times. The gene calls are TRBV7-9 and TRBJ2-7; D may be TRBD1 or TRBD2 (5 bases each). This CDR3 is built from 16 residues. CDR1 and CDR2 (germline): SEHNR, FQNEAQ (reference sequence). Trimming removed 5 bases from V and 2 bases from J, with 19 bases in between. The DNA of the CDR3 is TGTGCCAGCAGCAACACGGGACCGTTTTTGGCCTACGAGCAGTACTTC. Amino acid sequence: CASSNTGPFLAYEQYF.

This clonotype was found many times. This chain uses TRBV11-2 with TRBJ2-2; TRBD1 might be the D (6 bases). Looked up from germline, CDR1 is SGHAT and CDR2 is FQNNGV. Trimming stripped 5 bases from V and 4 bases from J, with 14 bases between. The CDR3 is 15 residues long. This CDR3 reads CASSPVGAVTGELFF. The DNA for the CDR3 is TGTGCCAGCAGCCCGGTGGGGGCGGTCACCGGGGAGCTGTTTTTT.

The chain uses TRBV29-1 and TRBJ1-3, with D possibly being TRBD1 (5 bases). The length of the CDR3 is 15 residues. V was clipped by 8 bases and J by 0 bases, with 17 bases between them. CDR1 and CDR2 from the germline V gene are SQVTM and ANQGSEA. The CDR3 DNA reads TGCAGCATCAAAGGGGCGGGGAGCTCTGGAAACACCATATATTTT. It is translated as CSIKGAGSSGNTIYF. Full variable domain (remainder filled in from reference TRBV29-1 and TRBJ1-3): SAVISQKPSRDICQRGTSLTIQCQVDSQVTMMFWYRQQPGQSLTLIATANQGSEATYESGFVIDKFPISRPNLTFSTLTVSNMSPEDSSIYLCSIKGAGSSGNTIYFGEGSWLTVV.

The chain is built from TRBV6-2 or TRBV6-3 and TRBJ1-1, with D unresolved. CDR1 is MNHEY, CDR2 SVGEGT, per germline. The CDR3 is made up of 17 amino acids. V lost 2 bases to trimming and J lost 4 bases, with 20 bases between them. Here the CDR3 DNA reads TGTGCCAGCAGTTACGGATGGGGTGACGATGGCGGCACTGAAGCTTTCTTT. This encodes CASSYGWGDDGGTEAFF.

This clonotype turned up a few times. This chain links TRBV6-2 or TRBV6-3 with TRBJ2-1, with TRBD2 as a possible D gene (6 bases). Trimming removed 0 bases from V and 0 bases from J, with 15 bases in between. The CDR3 is made up of 18 amino acids. Germline V gene data show CDR1 as MNHEY and CDR2 as SVGEGT. CDR3 loop: CASSYSRLERPSYNEQFF. Here the CDR3 DNA reads TGTGCCAGCAGTTACTCACGACTAGAAAGGCCCTCCTACAATGAGCAGTTCTTC.

This clonotype was counted between two and nine times. The rearrangement links TRBV6-2 or TRBV6-3 to TRBJ2-3; a possible D gene is TRBD2 (6 bases). V dropped 6 bases and J dropped 3 bases, with 13 bases sitting between them. The CDR3 has 14 residues. Germline CDR1 is MNHEY and CDR2 is SVGEGT. The DNA of the CDR3 is TGTGCCAGCAGCACCGGGACTCCGACAGATACGCAGTATTTT. Translated, it gives CASSTGTPTDTQYF.

This clonotype was counted between two and nine times. The chain links TRBV20-1 to TRBJ2-6; weak D call: TRBD1 (5 bases). There are 16 residues in the CDR3. CDR1 and CDR2 from the germline V gene are DFQATT and SNEGSKA (reference sequence). The germline V and J ends were trimmed by 3 bases and 0 bases, with 12 bases remaining between them. This chain's CDR3 is CSARGRRFSGANVLTF. Written as DNA, the CDR3 is TGCAGTGCTAGGGGGCGTCGGTTCTCTGGGGCCAACGTCCTGACTTTC.

This clonotype has at least ten counts. This sequence joins TRBV7-6 and TRBJ2-1; a possible D gene is TRBD2 (6 bases). This CDR3 is 17 amino acids long. Deletions cut 3 bases from V and 0 bases from J, with 15 bases between. In germline, CDR1 is SGHVS, CDR2 FNYEAQ. The CDR3 is CASSLTRKVISYNEQFF. The CDR3 region has the DNA TGTGCCAGCAGCTTGACTAGGAAGGTGATCTCCTACAATGAGCAGTTCTTC.

This clonotype was seen at least ten times. The chain links TRBV7-8 to TRBJ2-5, with 7 positions matching TRBD2. J lost 2 bases, V lost 4 bases, and 4 bases had no gene match. The length of the CDR3 is 14 residues. Per the germline V gene, CDR1 is SGHVS and CDR2 is FQNEAQ. DNA of the CDR3: TGTGCCAGCAGCTACCCCGGGGGGCAAGAGACCCAGTACTTC. Its protein is CASSYPGGQETQYF. Full variable domain (remainder filled in from reference TRBV7-8 and TRBJ2-5): GAGVSQSPRYKVAKRGQDVALRCDPISGHVSLFWYQQALGQGPEFLTYFQNEAQLDKSGLPSDRFFAERPEGSVSTLKIQRTQQEDSAVYLCASSYPGGQETQYFGPGTRLLVL.

This clonotype was recorded many times. The CDR3 region has the DNA TGTGCCAGCAGCCCAGGGACAGGCCCATTTACCGGGGAGCTGTTTTTT. The encoded protein is CASSPGTGPFTGELFF. J is TRBJ2-2 and V is TRBV7-6; TRBD1 agrees at 8 bases. J was trimmed by 5 bases and V by 5 bases; bases with no gene match: 10. There are 16 residues in the CDR3. The germline CDR1 and CDR2 sequences are SGHVS and FNYEAQ. Drawing the rest from reference TRBV7-6 and TRBJ2-2, the complete variable domain is GAGVSQSPRYKVTKRGQDVALRCDPISGHVSLYWYRQALGQGPEFLTYFNYEAQQDKSGLPNDRFSAERPEGSISTLTIQRTEQRDSAMYRCASSPGTGPFTGELFFGEGSRLTVL.